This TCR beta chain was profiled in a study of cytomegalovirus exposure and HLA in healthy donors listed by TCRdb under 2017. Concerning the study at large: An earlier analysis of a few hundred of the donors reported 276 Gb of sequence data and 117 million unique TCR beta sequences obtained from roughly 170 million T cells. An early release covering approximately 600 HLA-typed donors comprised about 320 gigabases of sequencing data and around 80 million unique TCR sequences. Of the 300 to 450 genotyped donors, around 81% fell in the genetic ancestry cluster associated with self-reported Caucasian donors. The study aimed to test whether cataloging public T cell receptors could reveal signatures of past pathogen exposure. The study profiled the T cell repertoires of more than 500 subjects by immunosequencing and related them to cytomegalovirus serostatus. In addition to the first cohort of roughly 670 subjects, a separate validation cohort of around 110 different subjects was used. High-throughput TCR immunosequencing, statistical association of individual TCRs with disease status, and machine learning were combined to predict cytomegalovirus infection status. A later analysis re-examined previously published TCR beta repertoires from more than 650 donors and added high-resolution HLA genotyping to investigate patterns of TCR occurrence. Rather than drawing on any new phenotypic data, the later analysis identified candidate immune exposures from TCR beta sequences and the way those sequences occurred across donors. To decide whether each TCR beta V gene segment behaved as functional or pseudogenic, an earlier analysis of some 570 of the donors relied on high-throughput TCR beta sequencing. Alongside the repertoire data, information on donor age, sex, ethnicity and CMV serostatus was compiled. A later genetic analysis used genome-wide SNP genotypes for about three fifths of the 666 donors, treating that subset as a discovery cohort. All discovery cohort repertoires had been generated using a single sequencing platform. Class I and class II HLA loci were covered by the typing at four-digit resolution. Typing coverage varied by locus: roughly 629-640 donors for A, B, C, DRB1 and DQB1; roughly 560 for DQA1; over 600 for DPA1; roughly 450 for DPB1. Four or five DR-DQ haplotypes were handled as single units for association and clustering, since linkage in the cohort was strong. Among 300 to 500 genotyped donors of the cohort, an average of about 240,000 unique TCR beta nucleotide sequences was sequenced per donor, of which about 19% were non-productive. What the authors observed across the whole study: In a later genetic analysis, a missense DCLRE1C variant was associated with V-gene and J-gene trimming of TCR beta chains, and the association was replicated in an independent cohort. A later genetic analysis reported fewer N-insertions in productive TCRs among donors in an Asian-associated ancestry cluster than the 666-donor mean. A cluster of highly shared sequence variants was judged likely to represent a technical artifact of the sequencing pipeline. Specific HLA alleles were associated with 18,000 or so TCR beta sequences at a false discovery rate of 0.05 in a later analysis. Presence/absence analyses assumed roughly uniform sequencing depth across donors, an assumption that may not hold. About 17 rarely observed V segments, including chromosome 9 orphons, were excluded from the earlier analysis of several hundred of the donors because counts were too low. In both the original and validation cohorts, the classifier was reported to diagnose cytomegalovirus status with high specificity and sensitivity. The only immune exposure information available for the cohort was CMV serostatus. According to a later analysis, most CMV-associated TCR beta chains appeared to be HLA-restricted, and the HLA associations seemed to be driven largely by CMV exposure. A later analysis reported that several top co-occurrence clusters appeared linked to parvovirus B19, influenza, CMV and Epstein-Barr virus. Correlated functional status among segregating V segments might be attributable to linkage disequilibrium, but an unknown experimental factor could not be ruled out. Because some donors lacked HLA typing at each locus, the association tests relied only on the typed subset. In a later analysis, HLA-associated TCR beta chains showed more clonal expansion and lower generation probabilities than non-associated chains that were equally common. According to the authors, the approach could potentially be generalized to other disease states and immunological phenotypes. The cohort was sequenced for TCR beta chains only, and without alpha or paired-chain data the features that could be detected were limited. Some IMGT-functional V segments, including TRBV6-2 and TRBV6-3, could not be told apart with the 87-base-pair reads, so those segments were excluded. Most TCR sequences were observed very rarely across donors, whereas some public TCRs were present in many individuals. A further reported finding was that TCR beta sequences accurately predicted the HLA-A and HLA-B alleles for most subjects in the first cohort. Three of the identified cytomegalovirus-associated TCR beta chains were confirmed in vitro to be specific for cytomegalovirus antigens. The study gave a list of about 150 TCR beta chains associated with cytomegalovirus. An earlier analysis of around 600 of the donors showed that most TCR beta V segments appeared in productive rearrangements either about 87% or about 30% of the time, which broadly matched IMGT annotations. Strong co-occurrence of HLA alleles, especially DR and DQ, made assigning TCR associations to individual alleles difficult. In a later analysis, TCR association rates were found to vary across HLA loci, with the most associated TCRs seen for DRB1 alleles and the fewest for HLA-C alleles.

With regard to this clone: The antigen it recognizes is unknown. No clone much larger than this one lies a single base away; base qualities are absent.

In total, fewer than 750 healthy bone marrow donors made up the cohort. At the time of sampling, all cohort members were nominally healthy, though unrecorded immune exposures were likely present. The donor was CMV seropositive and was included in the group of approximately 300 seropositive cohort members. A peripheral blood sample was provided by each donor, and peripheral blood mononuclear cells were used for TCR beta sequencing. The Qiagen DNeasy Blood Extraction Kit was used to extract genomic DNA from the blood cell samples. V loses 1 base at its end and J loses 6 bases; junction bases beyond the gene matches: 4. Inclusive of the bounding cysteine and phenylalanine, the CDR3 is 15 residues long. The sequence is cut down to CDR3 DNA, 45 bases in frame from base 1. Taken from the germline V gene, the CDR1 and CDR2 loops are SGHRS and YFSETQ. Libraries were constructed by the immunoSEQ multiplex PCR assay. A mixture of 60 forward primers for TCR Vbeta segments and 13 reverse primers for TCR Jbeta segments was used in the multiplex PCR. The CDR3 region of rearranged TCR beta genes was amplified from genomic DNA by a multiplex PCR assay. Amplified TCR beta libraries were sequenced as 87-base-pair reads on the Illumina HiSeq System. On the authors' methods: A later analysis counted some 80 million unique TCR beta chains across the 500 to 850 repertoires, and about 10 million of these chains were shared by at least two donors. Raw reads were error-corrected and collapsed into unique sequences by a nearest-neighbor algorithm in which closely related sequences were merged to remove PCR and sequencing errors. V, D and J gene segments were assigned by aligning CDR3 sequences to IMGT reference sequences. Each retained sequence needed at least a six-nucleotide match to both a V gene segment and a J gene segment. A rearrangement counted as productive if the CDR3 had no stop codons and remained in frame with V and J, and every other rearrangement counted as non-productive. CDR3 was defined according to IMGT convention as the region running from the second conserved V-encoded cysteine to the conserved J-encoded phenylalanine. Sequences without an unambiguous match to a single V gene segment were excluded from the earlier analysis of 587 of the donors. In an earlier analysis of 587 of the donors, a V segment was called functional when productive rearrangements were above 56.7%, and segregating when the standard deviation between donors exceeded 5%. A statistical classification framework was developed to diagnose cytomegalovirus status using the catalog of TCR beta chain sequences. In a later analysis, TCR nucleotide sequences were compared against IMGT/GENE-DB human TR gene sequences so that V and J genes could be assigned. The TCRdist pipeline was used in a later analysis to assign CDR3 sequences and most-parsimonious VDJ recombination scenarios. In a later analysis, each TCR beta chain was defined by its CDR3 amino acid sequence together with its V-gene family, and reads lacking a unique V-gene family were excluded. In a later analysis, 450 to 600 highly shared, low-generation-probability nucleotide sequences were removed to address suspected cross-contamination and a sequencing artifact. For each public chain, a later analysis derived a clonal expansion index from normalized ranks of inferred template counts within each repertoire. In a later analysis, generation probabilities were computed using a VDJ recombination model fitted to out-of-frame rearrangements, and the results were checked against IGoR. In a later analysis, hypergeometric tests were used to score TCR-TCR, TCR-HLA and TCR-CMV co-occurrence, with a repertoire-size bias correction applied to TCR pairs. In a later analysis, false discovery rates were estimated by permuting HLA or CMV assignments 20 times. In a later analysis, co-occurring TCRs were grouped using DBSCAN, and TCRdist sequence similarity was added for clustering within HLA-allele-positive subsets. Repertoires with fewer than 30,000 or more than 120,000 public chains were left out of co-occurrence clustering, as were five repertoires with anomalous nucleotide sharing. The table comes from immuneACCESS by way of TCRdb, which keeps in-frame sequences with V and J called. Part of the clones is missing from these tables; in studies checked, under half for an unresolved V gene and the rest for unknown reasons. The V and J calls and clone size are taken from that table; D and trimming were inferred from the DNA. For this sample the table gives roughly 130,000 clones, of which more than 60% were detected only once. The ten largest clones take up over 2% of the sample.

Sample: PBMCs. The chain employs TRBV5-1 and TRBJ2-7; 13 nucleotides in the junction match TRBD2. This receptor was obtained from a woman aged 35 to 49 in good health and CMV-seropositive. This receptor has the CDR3 CASSLSGTSGAEQYF. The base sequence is TGCGCCAGCAGCTTGAGTGGGACTAGCGGGGCCGAGCAGTACTTC.